Each of the 5 T cell receptor beta chains below was sequenced from the same sample in a study of T cell repertoires in ileal Crohn's disease. Using immunoSEQ multiplex PCR, the repertoire was profiled, and TCRdb retains in-frame clones only, with some absent. The top ten clones hold roughly 5.7% of a sample with approximately 27,000 clones, 81% of them seen once. Source material: ileal tissue. The receptors stem from an adult with Crohn's disease.

The CDR3 loop reads CARAGTAHGYTF. The CDR3 DNA reads as TGTGCCAGGGCGGGGACAGCACATGGCTACACCTTC. The rearrangement joins TRBV2 to TRBJ1-2; TRBD1 matches at 7 bases. The CDR3 runs to 12 residues. From germline, CDR1 is SNHLY and CDR2 FYNNEI. V trimming: 9 bases; J trimming: 6 bases; junction bases outside the gene matches: 7.

The J gene is TRBJ2-1, the V gene TRBV27; D not certain. Trimming left V 9 bases short and J 3 bases short, with 3 bases between. The CDR3 spans 10 residues. CDR1 is MNHEY and CDR2 is SMNVEV in the germline V gene (reference sequence). For the CDR3, the DNA is TGTGCCAGTCTCTACAATGAGCAGTTCTTC. Protein: CASLYNEQFF.

This chain joins TRBV4-1 and TRBJ2-1; no clear D gene. CDR1 MGHRA and CDR2 YSYEKL come from the germline V gene. CDR3 length equals 12 residues. The V end lost 8 bases, the J end lost 4 bases, and 9 bases lay between the germline ends. The CDR3 reads CASRTGYNEQFF. CDR3 bases: TGCGCCAGCCGCACGGGTTACAATGAGCAGTTCTTC.

The genes are TRBV13 and TRBJ2-7; D call uncertain. Trimming took off 0 bases at V and 0 bases at J, with 9 bases between the two ends. Germline V lookup: CDR1 PRHDT, CDR2 FYEKMQ (reference sequence). The CDR3 is 15 residues long. In DNA form, the CDR3 reads TGTGCCAGCAGCTTAGGGGCGGCAGCCTCCTACGAGCAGTACTTC. Translating gives CASSLGAAASYEQYF.

Within the sample, this clone is medium-sized (0.01 to 0.1%). The germline gene is not matched at one end of the junction; a read error may be the cause. The chain employs TRBV7-3 and TRBJ1-2, with D tentatively TRBD1 (5 bases). Germline V lookup: CDR1 SGHTA, CDR2 FQGTGA. The CDR3 runs 17 residues. CDR3 in amino acids: CASSLTVVGGRNYGYTF. The CDR3 DNA sequence: TGTGCCAGCAGCCTAACTGTTGTCGGGGGAAGGAACTATGGCTACACCTTC.